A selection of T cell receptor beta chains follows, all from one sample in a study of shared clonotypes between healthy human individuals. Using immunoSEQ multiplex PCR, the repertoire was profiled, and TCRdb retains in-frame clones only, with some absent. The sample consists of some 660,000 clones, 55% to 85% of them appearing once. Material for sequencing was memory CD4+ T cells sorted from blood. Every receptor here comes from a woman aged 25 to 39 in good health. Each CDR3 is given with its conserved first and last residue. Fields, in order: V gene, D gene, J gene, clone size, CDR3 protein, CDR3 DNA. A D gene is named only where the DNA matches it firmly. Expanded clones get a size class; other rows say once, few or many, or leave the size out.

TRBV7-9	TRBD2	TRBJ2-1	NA	CASTGTSTEQFF	TGTGCCAGCACCGGGACTAGTACTGAGCAGTTCTTC
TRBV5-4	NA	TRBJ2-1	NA	CASSPASGSSYNEQFF	TGTGCCAGCAGCCCCGCGAGCGGTAGCTCCTACAATGAGCAGTTCTTC
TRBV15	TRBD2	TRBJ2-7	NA	CATSARGGQLYEQYF	TGTGCCACCTCGGCGCGGGGGGGACAACTGTACGAGCAGTACTTC
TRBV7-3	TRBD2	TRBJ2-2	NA	CASSLESSGVGWTGELFF	TGTGCCAGCAGCTTAGAGTCTAGCGGGGTCGGGTGGACCGGGGAGCTGTTTTTT
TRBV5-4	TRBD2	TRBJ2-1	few	CASSIGLAGLNEQFF	TGTGCCAGCAGCATCGGACTAGCGGGATTGAATGAGCAGTTCTTC
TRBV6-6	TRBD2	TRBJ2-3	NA	CASSRRLAGMDTQYF	TGTGCCAGCAGTCGTCGACTAGCGGGAATGGATACGCAGTATTTT
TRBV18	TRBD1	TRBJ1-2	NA	CASSPTTGTRDGYTF	TGTGCCAGCTCACCTACGACAGGGACGAGGGATGGCTACACCTTC
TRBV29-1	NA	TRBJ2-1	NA	CSVEDSWTNGYNEQFF	TGCAGCGTTGAAGATTCTTGGACCAACGGCTACAATGAGCAGTTCTTC
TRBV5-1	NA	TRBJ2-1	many	CASSTGDHYNEQFF	TGCGCCAGCAGCACGGGGGACCACTACAATGAGCAGTTCTTC
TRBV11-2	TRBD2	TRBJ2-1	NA	CASSSASGRALEQFF	TGTGCCAGCAGCTCGGCTAGCGGGAGGGCCCTTGAGCAGTTCTTC